The source of this T cell receptor (beta chain) is a study of cytomegalovirus exposure and HLA in healthy donors. Study results and limitations: Information on immune exposure was restricted to one variable (CMV serostatus). A later analysis, which compared TCR beta chains of equal frequency, found the HLA-associated ones more clonally expanded.

In regard to this clone: The antigen remains undetermined.

Trimming shortened V by 4 bases and J by 6 bases, and 16 bases separated the two germline ends. The CDR3 loop spans 15 amino acids. CDR1 MGHRA and CDR2 YSYEKL come from the germline V gene. 13 Jbeta primers and 60 Vbeta primers were used for the PCR. Generated by immunoSEQ multiplex PCR, the TCRdb table keeps only in-frame clones and is missing some. This table holds around 210,000 clones, roughly 73% found once. The clonotype was recovered from a boy aged 5 to 17 in good health and CMV-seronegative. The chain combines TRBV4-1 with TRBJ1-5; no clear D gene. The sample taken for sequencing was PBMCs. The CDR3 region has the DNA TGCGCCAGCAGCCCCGCGGGTTTAGTGGGTCAGCCCCAGCATTTT. Its protein is CASSPAGLVGQPQHF.